Listed below are T cell receptor beta chains from one sample, sequenced in a study of control samples from healthy donors and cancer patients. Sequenced by immunoSEQ multiplex PCR; TCRdb stores in-frame clones only, minus some. The table records about 130,000 clones, 92% of them present only once. Material: blood. These TCRs come from a woman aged 45-65 years in good health. Both conserved end residues are part of each CDR3. The D gene is left open where the match is weak. Size tells how often a clone was seen (once, few, many) or the class of an expanded clone, and some rows leave it out.

v_call	j_call	clone_size	d_call	cdr3_aa	cdr3_nt
TRBV9	TRBJ1-1	.	.	CASSPGLGIGTEAFF	TGTGCCAGCAGCCCCGGTTTGGGGATTGGAACTGAAGCTTTCTTT
TRBV28	TRBJ2-7	.	.	CASSPPPTYEQYF	TGTGCCAGCAGTCCCCCCCCTACCTACGAGCAGTACTTC
TRBV24-1	TRBJ2-1	.	TRBD2	CATSDRGTRGIDEQFF	TGTGCCACCAGTGATAGGGGGACTAGGGGGATAGATGAGCAGTTCTTC
TRBV27	TRBJ1-6	once	TRBD1	CASSLLGQGPTPFHF	TGTGCCAGCAGTTTACTCGGACAGGGGCCTACTCCATTTCACTTT
TRBV28	TRBJ1-6	.	.	CASSLTGTVTSPLHF	TGTGCCAGCAGTTTAACCGGGACGGTAACTTCACCCCTCCACTTT
TRBV28	TRBJ1-5	.	.	CASSLVGGPPQHF	TGTGCCAGCAGTTTGGTAGGCGGGCCGCCCCAGCATTTT
TRBV10-2	TRBJ1-5	.	TRBD1	CASTTKQGQPQHF	TGCGCCAGCACTACGAAACAGGGGCAGCCCCAGCATTTT
TRBV27	TRBJ1-6	.	.	CASSRDGRASPLHF	TGTGCCAGCAGTCGTGACGGGAGAGCTTCACCCCTCCACTTT
TRBV12-3/TRBV12-4	TRBJ2-7	.	.	CASRTRQSHEQYF	TGTGCCAGCAGGACAAGACAGTCCCACGAGCAGTACTTC
TRBV7-9	TRBJ2-1	.	TRBD2	CASSPPTSGSSYNEQFF	TGTGCCAGCAGCCCCCCGACTAGCGGGAGCTCCTACAATGAGCAGTTCTTC
TRBV3-1/TRBV3-2	TRBJ2-2	.	.	CASSRPSYSPGELFF	TGTGCCAGCAGTCGACCTTCATACAGTCCCGGGGAGCTGTTTTTT
TRBV14	TRBJ1-1	.	.	CASSQGRGKAFF	TGTGCCAGCAGCCAAGGCCGGGGTAAGGCTTTCTTT
TRBV28	TRBJ2-3	.	TRBD2	CASSSLHSTSGMIDTQYF	TGTGCCAGCAGTTCCCTCCATTCGACTAGCGGGATGATAGATACGCAGTATTTT
TRBV12-3/TRBV12-4	TRBJ1-2	few	TRBD1	CASMWTGVGYTF	TGTGCCAGCATGTGGACAGGTGTTGGCTACACCTTC
TRBV29-1	TRBJ2-6	once	.	CSVTINSGANVLTF	TGCAGCGTGACCATTAACTCTGGGGCCAACGTCCTGACTTTC
TRBV11-2	TRBJ1-6	.	TRBD1	CASSGQGNSPLHF	TGTGCCAGCAGCGGACAGGGGAATTCACCCCTCCACTTT
TRBV30	TRBJ2-3	once	TRBD2	CAWSPTWWTSGSTDTQYF	TGTGCCTGGAGTCCAACCTGGTGGACTAGCGGGAGCACAGATACGCAGTATTTT
TRBV27	TRBJ2-7	.	TRBD2	CASSLAGGSPYEQYF	TGTGCCAGCAGTTTGGCGGGAGGCTCTCCCTACGAGCAGTACTTC
TRBV19	TRBJ2-7	once	.	CASSDGTLYEQYF	TGTGCCAGTAGCGACGGGACACTCTACGAGCAGTACTTC
TRBV7-2	TRBJ1-2	.	.	CASSLATARIDYGYTF	TGTGCCAGCAGCTTAGCGACAGCCCGAATCGACTATGGCTACACCTTC
TRBV19	TRBJ1-5	.	TRBD1	CASSMGQDNQPQHF	TGTGCCAGCTCAATGGGACAGGACAATCAGCCCCAGCATTTT
TRBV27	TRBJ1-2	.	TRBD1	CASSPGQGAHYGYTF	TGTGCCAGCAGTCCCGGACAGGGGGCGCACTATGGCTACACCTTC
TRBV7-8	TRBJ1-2	.	.	CASSSSSNGGRVGYTF	TGTGCCAGCAGCTCCTCCTCTAATGGAGGGAGAGTTGGCTACACCTTC
TRBV11-2	TRBJ1-1	.	.	CASSFNPPGLHTEAFF	TGTGCCAGCAGCTTCAACCCCCCGGGGTTACACACTGAAGCTTTCTTT
TRBV6-1	TRBJ1-2	.	TRBD1	CASSEARQDRGRGVTF	TGTGCCAGCAGTGAAGCGCGACAGGACAGGGGAAGGGGAGTCACCTTC
TRBV5-4	TRBJ1-5	few	.	CASSVWGGSNQPQHF	TGTGCCAGCAGCGTTTGGGGAGGAAGCAATCAGCCCCAGCATTTT
TRBV28	TRBJ1-1	.	.	CASSLYGMHTEAFF	TGTGCCAGCAGTTTATATGGCATGCACACTGAAGCTTTCTTT
TRBV5-4	TRBJ2-1	.	TRBD2	CASSRRLAGQAAYNEQFF	TGTGCCAGCAGCCGGAGACTAGCGGGACAGGCGGCCTACAATGAGCAGTTCTTC
TRBV12-5	TRBJ2-7	.	TRBD1	CASGLVTGTGAYEQYF	TGTGCTAGTGGTTTGGTTACCGGGACAGGGGCCTACGAGCAGTACTTC
TRBV20-1	TRBJ2-1	.	.	CSARGPTEQFF	TGCAGTGCTAGAGGCCCTACGGAGCAGTTCTTC
TRBV10-3	TRBJ2-1	.	.	CAIKQGLTSYNEQFF	TGTGCCATCAAGCAGGGGCTAACCTCCTACAATGAGCAGTTCTTC
TRBV5-4	TRBJ2-3	.	.	CASRKAGPTTDTQYF	TGTGCCAGCAGAAAGGCGGGGCCGACCACAGATACGCAGTATTTT
TRBV4-1	TRBJ2-7	.	.	CASSQVFGGYEQYF	TGCGCCAGCAGCCAAGTTTTTGGGGGATACGAGCAGTACTTC
TRBV7-8	TRBJ1-5	.	.	CASSLVGAREAQPQHF	TGTGCCAGCAGCTTAGTTGGGGCACGGGAGGCTCAGCCCCAGCATTTT
TRBV4-2	TRBJ2-7	.	TRBD2	CASSHIGTSGSSYEQYF	TGTGCCAGCAGCCATATCGGGACTAGCGGGAGCTCCTACGAGCAGTACTTC
TRBV6-2/TRBV6-3	TRBJ2-7	.	TRBD1	CASSYGVAGGPYEQYF	TGTGCCAGCAGTTACGGAGTTGCAGGGGGACCCTACGAGCAGTACTTC
TRBV15	TRBJ1-2	once	TRBD1	CATSSRDSNYGYTF	TGTGCCACCAGCAGCCGGGACAGTAACTATGGCTACACCTTC
TRBV11-2	TRBJ1-2	.	TRBD1	CASSTLQGAGYGYTF	TGTGCCAGCAGTACCCTACAGGGGGCAGGCTATGGCTACACCTTC
TRBV27	TRBJ2-7	.	.	CASSWGHEQYF	TGTGCCAGCAGTTGGGGTCACGAGCAGTACTTC
TRBV9	TRBJ2-5	few	TRBD2	CASSVASGVKETQYF	TGTGCCAGCAGCGTAGCTAGCGGGGTAAAAGAGACCCAGTACTTC
TRBV7-2	TRBJ2-1	.	TRBD2	CASSFGLAGTRNEQFF	TGTGCCAGCAGCTTCGGCCTAGCGGGAACTCGCAATGAGCAGTTCTTC
TRBV5-1	TRBJ1-1	.	.	CASSPEWEVNTEAFF	TGCGCCAGCAGCCCCGAGTGGGAGGTGAACACTGAAGCTTTCTTT
TRBV5-1	TRBJ2-3	.	.	CASSLELGQGFQYF	TGCGCCAGCAGCTTGGAATTGGGGCAGGGGTTTCAGTATTTT
TRBV3-1/TRBV3-2	TRBJ2-3	.	TRBD2	CASSQRSGDSSTDTQYF	TGTGCCAGCAGCCAACGTAGCGGGGACTCCAGCACAGATACGCAGTATTTT
TRBV18	TRBJ1-2	.	.	CASSPGDNGYTF	TGTGCCAGCTCACCAGGGGATAATGGCTACACCTTC
TRBV27	TRBJ1-1	.	.	CASSLTGLNTEAFF	TGTGCCAGCAGTCTCACAGGGTTGAACACTGAAGCTTTCTTT
TRBV18	TRBJ2-3	once	.	CASTYTSTDTQYF	TGTGCCAGCACTTATACTAGCACAGATACGCAGTATTTT
TRBV10-3	TRBJ2-7	once	.	CAIGVSAIEQYF	TGTGCCATTGGAGTCAGCGCGATAGAGCAGTACTTC
TRBV5-4	TRBJ1-4	.	TRBD1	CASRPQGAGEKLFF	TGTGCCAGCAGACCACAGGGGGCGGGGGAAAAACTGTTTTTT
TRBV6-5	TRBJ1-1	.	TRBD1	CASRHEGAPNTEAFF	TGTGCCAGCAGACACGAGGGGGCCCCGAACACTGAAGCTTTCTTT
TRBV10-3	TRBJ1-4	once	.	CAISSGSTNEKLFF	TGTGCCATCAGTTCAGGGAGTACTAATGAAAAACTGTTTTTT
TRBV5-1	TRBJ1-2	.	TRBD1	CASSLTGEKYGYTF	TGCGCCAGCAGCCTGACAGGGGAAAAGTATGGCTACACCTTC
TRBV15	TRBJ1-2	.	.	CATSRYTEANYGYTF	TGTGCCACCAGCAGGTACACCGAAGCTAACTATGGCTACACCTTC
TRBV27	TRBJ2-7	few	.	CASRTLSDLRQYF	TGTGCCAGCAGGACCCTTAGCGACCTCAGGCAGTACTTC
TRBV29-1	TRBJ1-2	.	.	CSVEIIDRYGYTF	TGCAGCGTTGAAATTATAGACAGATATGGCTACACCTTC
TRBV30	TRBJ1-1	.	.	CAWSVIVGLGTEAFF	TGTGCCTGGAGTGTAATAGTGGGGCTCGGCACTGAAGCTTTCTTT
TRBV19	TRBJ1-6	.	TRBD1	CASSHGQVNNSPLHF	TGTGCCAGTAGTCATGGACAGGTGAACAATTCACCCCTCCACTTT
TRBV5-1	TRBJ2-7	.	.	CASSMGDLGYEQYF	TGCGCCAGCAGCATGGGGGACCTCGGATACGAGCAGTACTTC
TRBV5-1	TRBJ2-7	.	.	CASTLDGSGTYEQYF	TGCGCCAGCACTTTGGACGGATCCGGGACCTACGAGCAGTACTTC
TRBV19	TRBJ1-5	once	.	CASSSRGQPQHF	TGTGCCAGTAGTAGTCGGGGTCAGCCCCAGCATTTT